This T cell receptor (beta chain) was sequenced in a study of graft-versus-host responses after intestinal transplantation. Overall study: Each transplant was multivisceral, liver-intestinal, or isolated intestinal. All recipients were given anti-thymocyte globulin induction, and tacrolimus and steroids were then administered for three to four years. Overall study findings and caveats: Recipient marrow showed GvH clones, some seen first in ileum or blood.

Repertoires were generated with immunoSEQ multiplex PCR, while TCRdb's copy carries only in-frame clones and drops some. Of about 27,000 clones in the sample, roughly 85% are singletons; the top ten hold 0.95% to 1.2%. V was pared by 4 bases and J by 0 bases, with 6 bases of the junction left unmatched. Looked up from germline, CDR1 is PRHDT and CDR2 is FYEKMQ (reference sequence). This CDR3 region has 15 residues. Worth noting for this clone: The target antigen is unknown.

The sequence derives from a human patient who received an intestinal transplant, so some T cells may come from the graft donor. The V gene is TRBV13, the J gene TRBJ2-7; TRBD1 aligns across 7 bases. Sequenced here: PBMCs, sampled roughly 29 days after intestinal transplant. As DNA, the CDR3 is TGTGCCAGCAGCTCTGGACAGGAGATCTCCTACGAGCAGTACTTC. This translates into CASSSGQEISYEQYF.